This T cell receptor beta chain was documented in a study of T-cell memory formation after mild COVID-19. V shed 6 bases and J shed 2 bases, with 21 bases lying between them. This CDR3 spans 17 amino acids. Germline V gives CDR1 SNHLY, CDR2 FYNNEI. This clonotype has more than one count but fewer than ten. Researchers used 5'RACE with constant-segment primers to make TCR alpha and TCR beta cDNA libraries that carry sample barcodes and UMIs. Each CDR3 protein gets one entry after TCRdb re-called the 5' RACE reads with MiXCR. The sample lists roughly 110,000 distinct CDR3 sequences; around 12% were seen once.

V and J are TRBV2 and TRBJ2-3, with D perhaps TRBD1 (6 bases). This TCR came from an adult woman who had mild COVID-19 (a few samples of this study predate the infection). Cell type and time point are not known. Sequencing input: PBMCs or a T cell subset sorted from them (not recorded which). The CDR3 spells CASSPEPTGSATDTQYF. CDR3 in DNA: TGTGCCAGCAGCCCCGAACCGACAGGATCTGCCACAGATACGCAGTATTTT.